A single sample is the source of the 13 T cell receptor beta chains below, sequenced in a study of blood T cell repertoires in COVID-19 (dated by TCRdb to the early 2020s). The library was generated by the immunoSEQ multiplex PCR assay. Entries here come from immuneACCESS through TCRdb and include only in-frame sequences with V and J called. Some clones fail to appear in such tables; in the studies checked, an unresolved V gene covers under half of the shortfall, and the cause of the remainder is unknown. In this sample the table shows under 250,000 clones, around 85% of which occur a single time. The biggest ten clones account for under 1.5% of the sample. The sample was PBMCs or T cells enriched from blood (not recorded which). These receptors were obtained from a woman aged 40 to 50 with acute COVID-19.

The CDR3 spells CASSFDRGSNYGYTF. CDR3 sequence (DNA): TGTGCCAGCAGCTTCGACAGGGGGAGTAACTATGGCTACACCTTC. V gene TRBV9 combines with J gene TRBJ1-2, with 9 bases aligning to TRBD1. Germline CDR1 is SGDLS and CDR2 is YYNGEE. With 4 bases clipped from V and 1 base from J, the junction kept 5 bases outside the gene matches. This CDR3 has 15 amino acids.

This clone was seen a few times. The rearrangement uses TRBV7-2 and TRBJ1-3; TRBD1 matches at 8 bases. Germline-derived CDR1 and CDR2 are SGHTA and FQGNSA. This CDR3 contains 18 residues. The junction had 9 bases not matched to a gene; V was cut back by 1 base and J by 1 base. CDR3 protein: CASSLGVGRGPSGNTIYF. CDR3 bases: TGTGCCAGCAGCTTAGGCGTGGGCAGGGGGCCATCTGGAAACACCATATATTTT.

This clone was observed many times. The genes are TRBV9 and TRBJ2-2, with D perhaps matching TRBD1 (6 bases). This CDR3 is 13 amino acids long. In germline, CDR1 is SGDLS, CDR2 YYNGEE. The CDR3 here is CAGSLQGTGELFF. Here the CDR3 DNA reads TGTGCGGGCAGCCTACAGGGAACCGGGGAGCTGTTTTTT.

This chain links TRBV25-1 with TRBJ1-5; 9 nucleotides match TRBD1. Germline CDR1 MGHDK, CDR2 SYGVNS. The CDR3 runs to 14 residues. V shed 3 bases, J shed 6 bases, and the junction held 3 bases outside the gene matches. The CDR3 sequence is CASSEGQGGQPQHF. In DNA, the CDR3 is TGTGCCAGCAGTGAGGGACAGGGAGGTCAGCCCCAGCATTTT.

V gene TRBV4-3 combines with J gene TRBJ1-2, with D unclear. CDR3 length equals 15 residues. V lost 0 bases and J lost 4, with 12 bases in between. From germline, CDR1 is LGHNA and CDR2 YSLEER. DNA for the CDR3: TGCGCCAGCAGCCAAGATCTAGAGCGGCCCTATGGCTACACCTTC. Encoded protein: CASSQDLERPYGYTF.

The chain uses TRBV10-2 and TRBJ1-1; D is possibly TRBD1 (5 bases). Looked up from germline, CDR1 is WSHSY and CDR2 is SAAADI. The CDR3 covers 12 residues. Trimming removed 8 bases from V and 4 bases from J, with 11 bases in between. CDR3 region: CASDSGGTEAFF. The CDR3 DNA follows: TGCGCCAGCGATTCGGGGGGCACTGAAGCTTTCTTT.

The V gene is TRBV14, the J gene TRBJ2-7; possibly TRBD1 for D (5 bases). Deletions cut 4 bases from V and 2 bases from J, with 15 bases between. The germline gives CDR1 SGHDN, CDR2 FVKESK. CDR3 length: 15 residues. CDR3 sequence reads: CASSPRQGVAYEQYF. The DNA of the CDR3 is TGTGCCAGCAGCCCAAGGCAGGGCGTAGCCTACGAGCAGTACTTC.

The chain recombines TRBV7-8 with TRBJ2-7; 7 bases line up with TRBD2. V lost 5 bases to trimming and J lost 3 bases; unmatched junction nucleotides: 4. The CDR3 length is 13 residues. Germline values: CDR1 SGHVS, CDR2 FQNEAQ. CDR3 amino acids: CASSRTRDYEQYF. CDR3 DNA sequence: TGTGCCAGCAGCCGGACTAGAGACTACGAGCAGTACTTC.

The chain links TRBV3-1 (or the pseudogene TRBV3-2) to TRBJ1-2, with a tentative D call TRBD1 (6 bases). The CDR3 length is 14 residues. Germline values: CDR1 LGHDT, CDR2 YNNKEL (reference sequence). Trimming removed 4 bases from V and 7 bases from J, with 16 bases in between. CDR3 sequence: CASSRTGSLRGYTF. DNA of the CDR3: TGTGCCAGCAGCCGAACAGGGTCGTTACGTGGCTACACCTTC.

The chain is built from TRBV5-1 and TRBJ1-2; weak D call: TRBD1 (5 bases). Trimming took off 0 bases at V and 8 bases at J, with 14 bases between the two ends. CDR3 length equals 14 residues. Germline CDR1 and CDR2: SGHRS and YFSETQ. CDR3 protein: CASSLGGDIRGYTF. CDR3 sequence (DNA): TGCGCCAGCAGCTTGGGGGGCGACATTCGGGGCTACACCTTC.

This chain links TRBV11-2 with TRBJ2-5; D remains ambiguous. CDR1 is SGHAT, CDR2 FQNNGV, per germline. This CDR3 is 14 amino acids long. Trimming pared 0 bases from V and 5 bases from J, leaving 10 bases between. For the CDR3, the DNA is TGTGCCAGCAGCTTAGACAGGATGATGGAGACCCAGTACTTC. This codes for CASSLDRMMETQYF.

The gene calls are TRBV6-6 and TRBJ1-2, with 7 bases identical to TRBD1. V shed 6 bases and J 2 bases; nucleotides not matched to a gene: 3. CDR1 MNHNY and CDR2 SVGAGI come from the germline V gene (reference sequence). The CDR3 has 13 amino acids. This CDR3 is CASSEDRNYGYTF. CDR3 DNA sequence: TGTGCCAGCAGCGAGGACAGGAACTATGGCTACACCTTC.

The rearrangement links TRBV20-1 to TRBJ1-2; D is uncertain. Germline V gene sequence: CDR1 DFQATT, CDR2 SNEGSKA (reference sequence). The CDR3 is made up of 11 amino acids. V lost 7 bases and J 0 bases, leaving 6 bases between the germline ends. CDR3 sequence (DNA): TGCAGTGGAACATCTAACTATGGCTACACCTTC. Protein sequence: CSGTSNYGYTF.